The 32 T cell receptor beta chains in this list originate from one sample, sequenced in a study of control samples from healthy donors and cancer patients. The assay was immunoSEQ multiplex PCR, and TCRdb's table has in-frame clones only and misses some. Of roughly 120,000 clones in the sample, roughly 91% were seen once. Sequencing was performed on blood. These receptors all stem from an older woman in good health.

The gene calls are TRBV19 and TRBJ1-3; the D gene is possibly TRBD1 (6 bases). CDR3 length: 14 amino acids. CDR1 and CDR2 (germline): LNHDA, SQIVND (reference sequence). Trimming took 9 bases from V and 3 from J, leaving 15 bases between them. CDR3 bases: TGTGCCAGCCTTGAACAGGGAGGTGGAAACACCATATATTTT. Translating gives CASLEQGGGNTIYF.

This chain uses TRBV6-5 with TRBJ1-4; the D is unclear. This CDR3 has 14 residues. Germline V gives CDR1 MNHEY, CDR2 SVGAGI. The V and J ends lost 6 bases and 8 bases respectively, with 16 bases between them. Here the CDR3 reads CASRKHTGNEKLFF. Written as DNA, the CDR3 is TGTGCCAGCAGAAAACACACTGGGAACGAAAAACTGTTTTTT.

The gene calls are TRBV19 and TRBJ1-4; D is ambiguous. CDR1 and CDR2 from the germline V gene are LNHDA and SQIVND (reference sequence). CDR3 length: 14 amino acids. V lost 1 base, J lost 8 bases, and 11 bases lay in between. The CDR3 region is CASSIGGVYEKLFF. The CDR3 DNA reads as TGTGCCAGTAGTATAGGGGGTGTATACGAAAAACTGTTTTTT. Based on the CDR3 plus reference TRBV19 and TRBJ1-4, the full variable domain is DGGITQSPKYLFRKEGQNVTLSCEQNLNHDAMYWYRQDPGQGLRLIYYSQIVNDFQKGDIAEGYSVSREKKESFPLTVTSAQKNPTAFYLCASSIGGVYEKLFFGSGTQLSVL.

The CDR3 coding sequence is TGTGCCAGCAGCCTAGGCGGTGGTGGCTACACCTTC. Amino acid sequence: CASSLGGGGYTF. The V and J genes are TRBV3-1 (or the pseudogene TRBV3-2) and TRBJ1-2; D gene ambiguous. This CDR3 region has 12 residues. V shed 4 bases and J shed 7 bases, with 10 bases lying between them. Per germline, CDR1 LGHDT and CDR2 YNNKEL (reference sequence).

The gene calls are TRBV7-3 and TRBJ2-3, with D hard to call. The CDR3 sequence is 16 residues long. V was pared by 2 bases and J by 2 bases, with 14 bases between. Germline loops: CDR1 SGHTA, CDR2 FQGTGA. The CDR3 protein is CASSLGQASVTDTQYF. DNA of the CDR3: TGTGCCAGCAGCTTAGGGCAGGCTTCTGTCACAGATACGCAGTATTTT.

The chain joins TRBV7-2 to TRBJ1-1, with unresolved D. Looked up from germline, CDR1 is SGHTA and CDR2 is FQGNSA. The CDR3 covers 15 residues. Trimming removed 2 bases at V and 4 bases at J, with 14 bases between. CDR3 DNA: TGTGCCAGCAGCTTAAGCAGCAATTCACGCACTGAAGCTTTCTTT. It is translated as CASSLSSNSRTEAFF. The whole variable domain, filled in from reference TRBV7-2 and TRBJ1-1, reads GAGVSQSPSNKVTEKGKDVELRCDPISGHTALYWYRQSLGQGLEFLIYFQGNSAPDKSGLPSDRFSAERTGGSVSTLTIQRTQQEDSAVYLCASSLSSNSRTEAFFGQGTRLTVV.

This rearrangement joins TRBV5-1 to TRBJ1-5, with 9 nucleotides matching TRBD1. J lost 3 bases, V lost 2 bases, and 3 bases had no gene match. The length of the CDR3 is 15 residues. CDR1 is SGHRS and CDR2 is YFSETQ in the germline V gene. The CDR3 here is CASSFGTGHNQPQHF. CDR3 in DNA: TGCGCCAGCAGCTTTGGGACAGGGCACAATCAGCCCCAGCATTTT.

The chain links TRBV19 to TRBJ2-7; 11 bases line up with TRBD2. This CDR3 is 15 amino acids long. Per germline, CDR1 LNHDA and CDR2 SQIVND (reference sequence). The V and J ends lost 5 bases and 1 base, in that order; junction bases with no gene match: 4. The CDR3 protein is CASSYASGGSYEQYF. The DNA of the CDR3 is TGTGCCAGTAGTTATGCTAGCGGGGGGTCCTACGAGCAGTACTTC.

The V call is TRBV6-6, the J call TRBJ2-5; 11 nucleotides match TRBD2. The CDR3 is 16 residues long. Losses at the gene ends were 4 bases for V and 7 bases for J; bases not matched to a gene: 11. Germline CDR1 reads MNHNY; CDR2 reads SVGAGI (reference sequence). The CDR3 spells CASSSGTSGPRWTQYF. The CDR3 coding sequence is TGTGCCAGCAGTTCCGGGACTAGCGGTCCCCGTTGGACCCAGTACTTC.

This rearrangement joins TRBV19 to TRBJ1-5, with a tentative D call TRBD1 (6 bases). With 8 bases removed from V and 6 bases from J, the gap between germline ends came to 14 bases. The CDR3 covers 13 residues. Germline CDR1 is LNHDA and CDR2 is SQIVND (reference sequence). CDR3 sequence reads: CASQGPRGQPQHF. The CDR3 coding sequence is TGTGCCAGTCAGGGGCCCAGGGGTCAGCCCCAGCATTTT. Based on the CDR3 plus reference TRBV19 and TRBJ1-5, the full variable domain is DGGITQSPKYLFRKEGQNVTLSCEQNLNHDAMYWYRQDPGQGLRLIYYSQIVNDFQKGDIAEGYSVSREKKESFPLTVTSAQKNPTAFYLCASQGPRGQPQHFGDGTRLSIL.

V usage is TRBV7-2 and J usage is TRBJ2-7; D is ambiguous. Germline CDR1 reads SGHTA; CDR2 reads FQGNSA. Trimming removed 4 bases at V and 0 bases at J, with 4 bases between. This CDR3 spans 12 amino acids. The CDR3: CASSSSSYEQYF. CDR3 DNA sequence: TGTGCCAGCAGCTCGAGCTCCTACGAGCAGTACTTC.

The genes are TRBV13 and TRBJ2-7; D remains unclear. CDR1 and CDR2 (germline): PRHDT, FYEKMQ (reference sequence). This CDR3 has 12 residues. Trimming cost V 0 bases and J 4 bases, with 4 bases left between them. For the CDR3, the DNA is TGTGCCAGCAGCTTAGGACTGTACGAGCAGTACTTC. Translated, it gives CASSLGLYEQYF.

The chain joins TRBV4-1 to TRBJ1-2; D perhaps matches TRBD1 (6 bases). V was shortened by 3 bases and J by 1 base, with 15 bases between the two germline ends. The germline CDR1 and CDR2 sequences are MGHRA and YSYEKL. The CDR3 extends over 16 amino acids. The chain's CDR3 is CASSQALRTVNYGYTF. Written as DNA, the CDR3 is TGCGCCAGCAGCCAGGCCCTCCGGACAGTTAACTATGGCTACACCTTC.

The chain recombines TRBV5-4 with TRBJ2-1, with 7 bases aligning to TRBD1. There are 15 residues in the CDR3. With V trimmed by 4 bases and J by 3 bases, 7 bases remained unmatched. Germline V CDR1 and CDR2: SGHNT, YYREEE (reference sequence). Written as DNA, the CDR3 is TGTGCCAGCAGCCCCGGGACAGAATTCTACAATGAGCAGTTCTTC. Translation gives CASSPGTEFYNEQFF.

The chain has TRBV21-1 and TRBJ2-2; TRBD1, the D gene given by the table, was not confirmed from the DNA. TRBV21-1 is labeled a pseudogene. CDR3 length equals 14 residues. CDR3 loop: CASSKSGGPGELFF. In DNA, the CDR3 is TGTGCCAGCAGCAAGAGTGGGGGCCCCGGGGAGCTGTTTTTT.

The rearrangement uses TRBV11-2 and TRBJ2-2; tentatively, D is TRBD1 (6 bases). Germline-derived CDR1 and CDR2 are SGHAT and FQNNGV. This CDR3 is 15 amino acids long. V was shortened by 5 bases and J by 2 bases, with 12 bases between the two germline ends. CDR3: CASSPLGGNTGELFF. In nucleotides, the CDR3 is TGTGCCAGCAGCCCGCTAGGGGGAAACACCGGGGAGCTGTTTTTT.

The V gene is TRBV3-1 (or the pseudogene TRBV3-2), the J gene TRBJ1-2; no reliable D call. V was shortened by 4 bases and J by 5 bases, with 8 bases between the two germline ends. Looked up from germline, CDR1 is LGHDT and CDR2 is YNNKEL (reference sequence). There are 12 residues in the CDR3. CDR3 region: CASSPDPYGYTF. Written as DNA, the CDR3 is TGTGCCAGCAGCCCTGACCCATATGGCTACACCTTC.

In this sample, this clone turned up once. V is TRBV27 and J is TRBJ1-6; D gene unclear. CDR3 length: 11 amino acids. Trimming removed 8 bases from V and 14 bases from J, with 13 bases in between. The germline CDR1 and CDR2 sequences are MNHEY and SMNVEV (reference sequence). CDR3 nucleotide sequence: TGTGCCAGCGGAGGGCGCGGGGCCCTCCACTTT. It specifies CASGGRGALHF.

The chain has TRBV5-1 and TRBJ2-2; no firm D call. Trimming shortened V by 3 bases and J by 3 bases, and 6 bases separated the two germline ends. CDR3 length equals 13 residues. CDR1 and CDR2 from the germline V gene are SGHRS and YFSETQ. CDR3 in DNA: TGCGCCAGCAGCTCCAGATACACCGGGGAGCTGTTTTTT. It is translated as CASSSRYTGELFF.

The rearrangement joins TRBV14 to TRBJ2-1, with TRBD2 identical over 7 bases. Germline V gene lookup returns CDR1 SGHDN and CDR2 FVKESK. This CDR3 region has 15 residues. V was clipped by 5 bases and J by 9 bases; unmatched bases: 13. CDR3 DNA: TGTGCCAGCAGCGCCCAGCGACTAGCTAGGAGTGAGCAGTTCTTC. Translating it yields CASSAQRLARSEQFF.

The chain employs TRBV18 and TRBJ2-3; tentatively, D is TRBD1 (6 bases). V lost 2 bases, J lost 6 bases, and 9 bases lay in between. The CDR3 runs 13 residues. The germline V gene encodes CDR1 KGHSH and CDR2 LQKENI. Written as DNA, the CDR3 is TGTGCCAGCTCACCAGGGGGCTGGGATACGCAGTATTTT. Translated: CASSPGGWDTQYF.

The rearrangement links TRBV7-9 to TRBJ2-2; TRBD2 might be the D (6 bases). Germline CDR1 and CDR2: SEHNR and FQNEAQ (reference sequence). This CDR3 spans 14 amino acids. V was cut by 4 bases and J by 6 bases, with 12 bases left in between. This CDR3 is CASSSGVASGELFF. Here the CDR3 DNA reads TGTGCCAGCAGCTCGGGGGTCGCGTCCGGGGAGCTGTTTTTT.

The CDR3 DNA is TGCGCCAGCAGCTTACAGGGAGGGGATGAAAAACTGTTTTTT. This translates into CASSLQGGDEKLFF. The rearrangement uses TRBV5-1 and TRBJ1-4; D is possibly TRBD1 (6 bases). The length of the CDR3 is 14 residues. The ends were cut back, 2 bases at V and 6 bases at J, with 11 bases in the middle. Germline V gene sequence: CDR1 SGHRS, CDR2 YFSETQ.

The genes are TRBV19 and TRBJ2-3, with D possibly called TRBD1 or TRBD2 (5 bases each). V was pared by 0 bases and J by 1 base, with 8 bases between. The CDR3 loop spans 15 amino acids. Germline V gene lookup returns CDR1 LNHDA and CDR2 SQIVND (reference sequence). This CDR3 is CASSIDQGGTDTQYF. The DNA for the CDR3 is TGTGCCAGTAGTATAGATCAGGGAGGCACAGATACGCAGTATTTT.

The rearrangement links TRBV12-3 or TRBV12-4 to TRBJ2-7; tentative D call: TRBD1 (5 bases). The CDR3 covers 13 residues. Trimming pared 3 bases from V and 3 bases from J, leaving 9 bases between. CDR3 nucleotides: TGTGCCAGCAGTTTCGTAGGGGTCTACGAGCAGTACTTC. Translation gives CASSFVGVYEQYF.

V usage is TRBV3-1 (or the pseudogene TRBV3-2) and J usage is TRBJ2-6; D may be TRBD1 (6 bases). Germline V gene sequence: CDR1 LGHDT, CDR2 YNNKEL (reference sequence). Deletions cut 4 bases from V and 4 bases from J, with 17 bases between. This CDR3 has 17 residues. CDR3: CASSPRGHFWGANVLTF. For the CDR3, the DNA is TGTGCCAGCAGCCCCCGGGGACATTTTTGGGGGGCCAACGTCCTGACTTTC.

J is TRBJ1-5 and V is TRBV28; D not resolved. V lost 7 bases and J 2 bases, leaving 12 bases between the germline ends. The CDR3 sequence is 14 residues long. CDR1 and CDR2 from the germline V gene are MDHEN and SYDVKM. The CDR3: CASTFSQGNQPQHF. The CDR3, as DNA: TGTGCCAGCACCTTTTCCCAGGGCAATCAGCCCCAGCATTTT.

This clone was detected only a few times. This sequence joins TRBV29-1 and TRBJ1-1; D is possibly TRBD1 (5 bases). The germline V gene encodes CDR1 SQVTM and CDR2 ANQGSEA. Trimming left V 3 bases short and J 6 bases short, with 14 bases between. This CDR3 contains 13 residues. CDR3 amino acids: CSVEPGGRAEAFF. DNA of the CDR3: TGCAGCGTTGAGCCCGGGGGACGGGCTGAAGCTTTCTTT. Complete variable domain (other parts from reference TRBV29-1 and TRBJ1-1): SAVISQKPSRDICQRGTSLTIQCQVDSQVTMMFWYRQQPGQSLTLIATANQGSEATYESGFVIDKFPISRPNLTFSTLTVSNMSPEDSSIYLCSVEPGGRAEAFFGQGTRLTVV.

The chain has TRBV5-1 and TRBJ2-1; either TRBD1 or TRBD2 may fit D (6 bases each). Germline V CDR1 and CDR2: SGHRS, YFSETQ. The CDR3 loop spans 16 amino acids. Trimming removed 0 bases from V and 2 bases from J, with 12 bases in between. The CDR3 region has the DNA TGCGCCAGCAGCTTGGATCCGGGGGCCACCTACAATGAGCAGTTCTTC. Its translation is CASSLDPGATYNEQFF.

The chain carries TRBV19 and TRBJ1-1, with no clear D. Germline lookup yields CDR1 LNHDA and CDR2 SQIVND (reference sequence). This CDR3 is 12 amino acids long. Trimming took off 5 bases at V and 2 bases at J, with 6 bases between the two ends. CDR3 sequence: CASSLLNTEAFF. CDR3 nucleotide sequence: TGTGCCAGTAGTCTCCTTAACACTGAAGCTTTCTTT. The full variable domain, completed using reference TRBV19 and TRBJ1-1, is DGGITQSPKYLFRKEGQNVTLSCEQNLNHDAMYWYRQDPGQGLRLIYYSQIVNDFQKGDIAEGYSVSREKKESFPLTVTSAQKNPTAFYLCASSLLNTEAFFGQGTRLTVV.

The chain joins TRBV6-6 to TRBJ2-1, with TRBD2 matching 9 bases. This CDR3 region has 14 residues. The trim removed 6 bases at V and 9 bases at J, leaving 9 bases unmatched. The germline V gene has CDR1 MNHNY and CDR2 SVGAGI (reference sequence). The CDR3 loop is CASRTGAGGGEQFF. CDR3 DNA sequence: TGTGCCAGCAGGACCGGAGCGGGGGGCGGTGAGCAGTTCTTC.

V usage is TRBV7-2 and J usage is TRBJ2-1, with unresolved D. Germline V gene sequence: CDR1 SGHTA, CDR2 FQGNSA. The CDR3 length is 13 residues. Between the trimmed V and J ends, which lost 5 bases and 5 bases, there was a span of 10 bases. The CDR3: CASSRGQNNEQFF. DNA for the CDR3: TGTGCCAGCAGCCGCGGCCAGAACAATGAGCAGTTCTTC.